This is a list of T cell receptor beta chains from one sample in a study of cytomegalovirus exposure and HLA in healthy donors. Only in-frame clones appear in the TCRdb table, and some are missing; sequencing was by immunoSEQ multiplex PCR. The profile covers fewer than 100,000 clones, with approximately 77% appearing a single time and approximately 8% taken by the ten largest. Material: PBMCs. These receptors originate from a female donor in good health and CMV-seronegative. Both conserved end residues are part of each CDR3. Fields, in order: CDR3 length, clone size, J gene, V gene, D gene, CDR3 DNA, CDR3 protein. A D gene is named only where the DNA matches it firmly. For some rows the clone size is stated as once, few or many, or as a class when expanded; others skip it.

13	.	TRBJ1-2	TRBV6-5	TRBD1	TGTGCCAGCAGTTCGGGACAGACCTATGGCTACACCTTC	CASSSGQTYGYTF
13	.	TRBJ2-1	TRBV5-1	.	TGCGCCAGCAGCTTGGGACTACCCAATGAGCAGTTCTTC	CASSLGLPNEQFF
14	few	TRBJ2-2	TRBV7-3	.	TGTGCCAGCAGCTCGGGACTTAATGCTGGGGAGCTGTTTTTT	CASSSGLNAGELFF
14	.	TRBJ2-7	TRBV6-6	TRBD1	TGTGCCAGCAGGATTTCGACAGGGGGCTACGAGCAGTACTTC	CASRISTGGYEQYF
15	few	TRBJ2-7	TRBV7-9	.	TGTGCCAGCAGCTTACGGGCTGACAGCTCCTACGAGCAGTACTTC	CASSLRADSSYEQYF
15	.	TRBJ2-1	TRBV4-2	TRBD2	TGTGCCAGCAGCGAAGGGCTAGCGGGAGGGAATGAGCAGTTCTTC	CASSEGLAGGNEQFF
16	few	TRBJ2-1	TRBV4-1	TRBD1	TGCGCCAGCAGCCAAGATCTAGGAACAGGGGAGAATGAGCAGTTCTTC	CASSQDLGTGENEQFF
13	.	TRBJ2-2	TRBV2	TRBD1	TGTGCCAGCAAGTACCAGGGGGCCGGGGAGCTGTTTTTT	CASKYQGAGELFF
16	.	TRBJ2-3	TRBV18	TRBD1	TGTGCCAGCTCACCAGGGACAGGCGCCCGCACAGATACGCAGTATTTT	CASSPGTGARTDTQYF
14	.	TRBJ1-1	TRBV5-1	.	TGCGCCAGCAGCTTGGGTGGCACCAACACTGAAGCTTTCTTT	CASSLGGTNTEAFF
15	few	TRBJ1-4	TRBV28	.	TGTGCCGTGACGGTCCGGGTTGCAACTAATGAAAAACTGTTTTTT	CAVTVRVATNEKLFF
17	.	TRBJ2-7	TRBV7-2	TRBD1	TGTGCCAGCAGCTTAGTTTCCGGGGGACAGGGGATCTACGAGCAGTACTTC	CASSLVSGGQGIYEQYF
19	.	TRBJ1-1	TRBV4-2	.	TGTGCCAGCAGCCAAGATCAGCTGGCAGGGTGGGGGGTGAACACTGAAGCTTTCTTT	CASSQDQLAGWGVNTEAFF
11	.	TRBJ2-7	TRBV27	.	TGTGCCACCAGCACCTCCTACGAGCAGTACTTC	CATSTSYEQYF
14	.	TRBJ2-1	TRBV2	.	TGTGCCAGCAGTGTGGGGCCTACCTACAATGAGCAGTTCTTC	CASSVGPTYNEQFF
13	.	TRBJ2-7	TRBV5-4	.	TGTGCCAGCAGCTTCCGACAGGCCGACGAGCAGTACTTC	CASSFRQADEQYF
20	.	TRBJ1-4	TRBV30	.	TGTGCCTGGAGTGCCGGACGAGGTGTCACGAGGCGGGAAGTTAATGAAAAACTGTTTTTT	CAWSAGRGVTRREVNEKLFF
17	.	TRBJ2-2	TRBV18	TRBD1	TGTGCCAGCTCACCTAACCGGGGGACAGGGAACACCGGGGAGCTGTTTTTT	CASSPNRGTGNTGELFF
16	once	TRBJ2-3	TRBV19	.	TGTGCCAGTAGTACCCCACCGGGATTACGTGAAGATACGCAGTATTTT	CASSTPPGLREDTQYF
17	.	TRBJ2-4	TRBV4-3	TRBD2	TGCGCCAGCAGCGAGGGGACTAGCGGGATAGCCAAAAACATTCAGTACTTC	CASSEGTSGIAKNIQYF
16	.	TRBJ2-2	TRBV7-3	TRBD1	TGTGCCAGCAGCCGAGGACAGGGACTGAACACCGGGGAGCTGTTTTTT	CASSRGQGLNTGELFF
15	.	TRBJ1-3	TRBV28	.	TGTGCCAGCAGTTTGGAGGGTAGCTCTGGAAACACCATATATTTT	CASSLEGSSGNTIYF
16	once	TRBJ2-4	TRBV23-1	.	TGCGCCAGCAGTCAATCACCTTGCAGGACCAAAAACATTCAGTACTTC	CASSQSPCRTKNIQYF
13	.	TRBJ2-2	TRBV29-1	.	TGCAGCGTTGGGCAGGGCGACACCGGGGAGCTGTTTTTT	CSVGQGDTGELFF
14	.	TRBJ2-1	TRBV7-2	.	TGTGCCAGCAGCTTAAAGTCCTACGGCAATGAGCAGTTCTTC	CASSLKSYGNEQFF
16	few	TRBJ1-1	TRBV5-4	.	TGTGCCAGCAGCCCCACTTCCTTAATCTGGAACACTGAAGCTTTCTTT	CASSPTSLIWNTEAFF
14	once	TRBJ1-1	TRBV10-2	.	TGCGCCAGCAATTTCGGGGGAATGAACACTGAAGCTTTCTTT	CASNFGGMNTEAFF
16	.	TRBJ1-1	TRBV7-3	.	TGTGCCAGCAGCCCTATGCCCGGGAGCATGAACACTGAAGCTTTCTTT	CASSPMPGSMNTEAFF
13	.	TRBJ2-5	TRBV6-5	.	TGTGCCAGCAGTTTTAGCGGACAAGAGACCCAGTACTTC	CASSFSGQETQYF
14	.	TRBJ2-3	TRBV2	.	TGTGCCAGCATCCCCGGACTTAGCACAGATACGCAGTATTTT	CASIPGLSTDTQYF